One T cell receptor (beta chain) is described in this entry. Its target is unknown. The V and J ends lost 2 bases and 3 bases, in that order; junction bases with no gene match: 11. Germline CDR1 reads KGHDR; CDR2 reads SFDVKD. The CDR3 totals 17 residues. The data were taken from a study of T cell responses to AZD1222 COVID-19 vaccine. Pooled in the analysis were second doses at about 4 or about 12 weeks. This table comes from immunoSEQ multiplex PCR, and its TCRdb copy is limited to in-frame clones, with some not included. This sample carries tens of thousands of clones, roughly nine tenths of them seen once, and the ten largest clones take about 2.7%. General study findings and limits: It should be noted that donors were predominantly white British and more often female, and clonal diversity was possibly underestimated. Recipients of AZD1222 seropositive at baseline numbered only 5 to 7. Repertoires in all cases were sampled only once the peak T cell response had passed.

This chain joins TRBV24-1 and TRBJ2-7, with TRBD1 matching over 8 bases. This material consisted of peripheral blood, taken 28 days after the second AZD1222 dose. The receptor was isolated from an adult who received the AZD1222 COVID-19 vaccine. The CDR3 is CATSDWTGIAILYEQYF. The CDR3 nucleotides read TGTGCCACCAGTGATTGGACAGGGATAGCGATACTCTACGAGCAGTACTTC.